This T cell receptor (beta chain) stems from a study of blood T cells in healthy people across ages. Through a sample-barcoded 5' primer and a J-beta primer mix, a second PCR was run for 7 to 11 cycles. TCRdb re-called the 5' RACE reads through MiXCR, storing one row per CDR3 protein. The data show approximately 800,000 distinct CDR3 sequences, roughly 24% seen once. V lost 7 bases and J lost 3, with 9 bases in between. CDR1 and CDR2 (germline): SQVTM, ANQGSEA. The CDR3 runs to 12 residues. The same specimen was also included in a second study, on T cells of mothers and their children.

The chain recombines TRBV29-1 with TRBJ1-4; no definite D call. Sample: blood. The receptor's source is a boy between 5 and 17 years old in good health. The CDR3, as DNA: TGCAGCGCCCTTGTCTCTAATGAAAAACTGTTTTTT. This translates into CSALVSNEKLFF.